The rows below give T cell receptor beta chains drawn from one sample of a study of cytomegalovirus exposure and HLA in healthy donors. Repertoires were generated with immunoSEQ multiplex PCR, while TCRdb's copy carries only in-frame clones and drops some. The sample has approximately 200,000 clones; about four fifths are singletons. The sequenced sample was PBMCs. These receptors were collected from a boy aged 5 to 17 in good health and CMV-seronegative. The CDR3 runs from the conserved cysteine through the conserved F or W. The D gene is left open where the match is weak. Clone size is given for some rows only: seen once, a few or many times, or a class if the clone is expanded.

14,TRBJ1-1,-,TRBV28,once,TGTGCCAGCAGTCCCCAGACTGCACAGGGCCGAGCTTTCTTT,CASSPQTAQGRAFF
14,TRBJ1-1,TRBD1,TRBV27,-,TGTGCCAGCACCCTCACAGGGGGCGCTACTGAAGCTTTCTTT,CASTLTGGATEAFF
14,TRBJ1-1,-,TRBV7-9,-,TGTGCCAGCAGCTTAGTACAGGGAAGCACTGAAGCTTTCTTT,CASSLVQGSTEAFF
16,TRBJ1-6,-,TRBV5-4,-,TGTGCCAGCAGCCCGGGGGGAAGCTCCTATAATTCACCCCTCCACTTT,CASSPGGSSYNSPLHF
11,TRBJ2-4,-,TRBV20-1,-,TGCAGTGGACTAGATGGAAACATTCAGTACTTC,CSGLDGNIQYF
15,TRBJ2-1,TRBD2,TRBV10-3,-,TGTGCCATCAGGAAACCTAGCGGGGGGGGCGATGAGCAGTTCTTC,CAIRKPSGGGDEQFF
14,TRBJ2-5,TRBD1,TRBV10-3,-,TGTGCCACCCAGGACAGGGGCGAACAAGAGACCCAGTACTTC,CATQDRGEQETQYF
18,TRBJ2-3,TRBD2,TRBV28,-,TGTGCCAGCAGTCCTCATGTGGGACTAGCGGGGTTCACAGATACGCAGTATTTT,CASSPHVGLAGFTDTQYF
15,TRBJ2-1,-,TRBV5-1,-,TGCGCCAGCAGCTTGTGGGGAGGAGGAGGGTGGGCGCAGTTCTTC,CASSLWGGGGWAQFF
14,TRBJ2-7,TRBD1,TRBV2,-,TGTGCCAGCAGTGTAGGGACAGATTCCTACGAGCAGTACTTC,CASSVGTDSYEQYF
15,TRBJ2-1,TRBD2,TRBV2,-,TGTGCCAGCAGTGGAAGGACTAGCGGCTACAATGAGCAGTTCTTC,CASSGRTSGYNEQFF
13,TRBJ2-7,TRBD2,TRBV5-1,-,TGCGCCAGCAGTGAGGCGCGGGGGTACGAGCAGTACTTC,CASSEARGYEQYF
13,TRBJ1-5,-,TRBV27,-,TGTGCCAGCAGTTTATCCCCAAATCAGCCCCAGCATTTT,CASSLSPNQPQHF
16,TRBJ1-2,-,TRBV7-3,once,TGTGCCAGCAGCTTAGGTGGACAGATTGGCAACTATGGCTACACCTTC,CASSLGGQIGNYGYTF
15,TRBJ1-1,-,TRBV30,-,TGTGCCTGGACCTTCCGGCAGGGAAAGGGCACTGAAGCTTTCTTT,CAWTFRQGKGTEAFF
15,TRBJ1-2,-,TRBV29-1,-,TGCAGCGTTGATCTGATACAGGGAGGGTTCTATGGCTACACCTTC,CSVDLIQGGFYGYTF
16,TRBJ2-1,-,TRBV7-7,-,TGTGCTAGCAGCCCAAGCTGGGGCCAACCCTACAATGAGCAGTTCTTC,CASSPSWGQPYNEQFF
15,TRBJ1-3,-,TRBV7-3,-,TGTGCCAGCAGCTTAACGGGCGCAGAGGGAAACACCATATATTTT,CASSLTGAEGNTIYF
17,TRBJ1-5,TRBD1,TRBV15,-,TGTGCCACCAGCAGAGACAAACCCCAGGGGGCTCATCAGCCCCAGCATTTT,CATSRDKPQGAHQPQHF
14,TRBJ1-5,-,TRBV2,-,TGTGCCAGCAGTGAACTTACAGTCAATCAGCCCCAGCATTTT,CASSELTVNQPQHF
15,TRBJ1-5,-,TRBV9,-,TGTGCCAGCAGCGTAGACGTCGGTAGCAATCAGCCCCAGCATTTT,CASSVDVGSNQPQHF
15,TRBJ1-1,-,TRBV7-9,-,TGTGCCAGCAGCTCCAAATCGGAGATTTCTCCTGAAGCTTTCTTT,CASSSKSEISPEAFF
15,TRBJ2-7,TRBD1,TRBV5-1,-,TGCGCCAGCAGCTACGACAGGGGGCAGCGGTACGAGCAGTACTTC,CASSYDRGQRYEQYF
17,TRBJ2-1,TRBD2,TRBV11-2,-,TGTGCCAGCAGCTTAGATCTGCTAGCGGGAGGGGACAATGAGCAGTTCTTC,CASSLDLLAGGDNEQFF
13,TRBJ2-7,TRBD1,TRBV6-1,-,TGTGCCAGCAGTAACCGGGACAGCTACGAGCAGTACTTC,CASSNRDSYEQYF
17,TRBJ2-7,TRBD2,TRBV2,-,TGTGCCAGCAGTGCTGTAGCGGGAGTCCCCTCCGGATACGAGCAGTACTTC,CASSAVAGVPSGYEQYF
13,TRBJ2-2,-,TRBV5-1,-,TGCGCCAGCAGCTTTCAACCGGGCGGGGAGCTGTTTTTT,CASSFQPGGELFF
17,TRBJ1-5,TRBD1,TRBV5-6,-,TGTGCCAGCACCCAAACGGGACAGACTAATAGCAATCAGCCCCAGCATTTT,CASTQTGQTNSNQPQHF
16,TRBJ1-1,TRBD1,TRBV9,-,TGTGCCAGCAGCCCTTCGGGGGACAGGGTAAACACTGAAGCTTTCTTT,CASSPSGDRVNTEAFF
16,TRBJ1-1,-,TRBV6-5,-,TGTGCCAGCAGTTACTCCAAAACAGGTCGGAACACTGAAGCTTTCTTT,CASSYSKTGRNTEAFF
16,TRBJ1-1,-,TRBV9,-,TGTGCCAGCAGCGTATTTTCGGGACAACAGAACACTGAAGCTTTCTTT,CASSVFSGQQNTEAFF
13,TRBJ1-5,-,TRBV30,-,TGTGCCTGGACAAAAGCGCTCAATCAGCCCCAGCATTTT,CAWTKALNQPQHF